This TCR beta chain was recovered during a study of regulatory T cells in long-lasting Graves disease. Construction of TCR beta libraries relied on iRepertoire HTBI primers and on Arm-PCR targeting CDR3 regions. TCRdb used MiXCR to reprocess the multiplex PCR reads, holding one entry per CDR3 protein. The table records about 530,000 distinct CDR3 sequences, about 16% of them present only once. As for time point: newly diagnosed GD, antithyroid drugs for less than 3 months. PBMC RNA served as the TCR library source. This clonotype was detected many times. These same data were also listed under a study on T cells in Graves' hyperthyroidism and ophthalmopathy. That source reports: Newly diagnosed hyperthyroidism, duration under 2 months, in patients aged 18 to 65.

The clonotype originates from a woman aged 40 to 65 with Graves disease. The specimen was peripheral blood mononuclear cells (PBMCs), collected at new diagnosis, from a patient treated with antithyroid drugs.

This CDR3 reads CASGDRAINTEAFF. In DNA, the CDR3 is TGTGCCAGCGGAGACAGGGCGATAAACACTGAAGCTTTCTTT. The chain carries TRBV6-1 and TRBJ1-1, with 7 bases matching TRBD1. Germline CDR1 MNHNS, CDR2 SASEGT. J was trimmed by 2 bases and V by 8 bases; bases with no gene match: 8. This CDR3 has 14 residues.